The rows below give T cell receptor beta chains drawn from one sample of a study of blood T cell repertoires in COVID-19. Assay used: immunoSEQ multiplex PCR; TCRdb lists only in-frame clones, some missing. Of roughly 120,000 clones in the sample, 75% to 90% are singletons; the top ten hold approximately 27%. The sequencing sample was made of peripheral blood. The receptor source for this set is a man in his 70s with active or convalescent COVID-19. Both conserved end residues are part of each CDR3.

V gene,J gene,CDR3 protein
TRBV18,TRBJ2-7,CASSPTELVSEQYF
TRBV3-1/TRBV3-2,TRBJ2-7,CASSQPGLANEQYF
TRBV5-6,TRBJ2-6,CASSWVASGSRAGANVLTF
TRBV29-1,TRBJ1-2,CSVDTLYGYTF
TRBV7-8,TRBJ1-5,CASSLGQSLLGNQPQHF
TRBV28,TRBJ1-5,CASSPGGLRPQHF
TRBV5-1,TRBJ1-6,CASSILTGTDNSPLHF
TRBV5-4,TRBJ2-3,CASSLERVTDTQYF
TRBV28,TRBJ2-7,CASSRRSYEQYF
TRBV7-8,TRBJ2-1,CASSFPTSGSGDEQFF
TRBV14,TRBJ1-5,CASSQGPNQPQHF
TRBV11-2,TRBJ2-1,CASSSRRTRGGEQFF
TRBV28,TRBJ2-2,CASSLYGDTGELFF
TRBV19,TRBJ1-1,CASSTRDFMNTEAFF
TRBV30,TRBJ1-6,CAWSSGQGNSPLHF
TRBV7-6,TRBJ2-2,CASSRTGNTGELFF
TRBV2,TRBJ1-6,CASRIRRGQPNSPLHF
TRBV4-1,TRBJ1-2,CASSQDGGDAYGYTF
TRBV29-1,TRBJ1-1,CSVERQGNTEAFF
TRBV19,TRBJ2-7,CASSASTSEQYF
TRBV11-1,TRBJ1-1,CASSLTQGGTEAFF
TRBV7-9,TRBJ1-1,CASSPGGQTEAFF
TRBV19,TRBJ1-5,CASSNMRSNQPQHF
TRBV4-2,TRBJ1-4,CASSQEGTGGRYENLFF
TRBV6-6,TRBJ2-4,CASSPAGGSVAKNIQYF
TRBV18,TRBJ1-3,CASSLGSSGNTIYF
TRBV28,TRBJ1-1,CASRTGGAETEAFF
TRBV19,TRBJ2-3,CASTATSATDTQYF
TRBV11-3,TRBJ2-4,CASSFRAGGGKNIQYF